The source of this T cell receptor (beta chain) is a study of OX40 agonist ivuxolimab in advanced cancers. The assay was immunoSEQ multiplex PCR, and TCRdb's table has in-frame clones only and misses some. The sample consists of more than 20,000 clones, more than 85% of them appearing once. Germline assignment: CDR1 SSHAT and CDR2 FNYEAQ (reference sequence). The CDR3 covers 13 residues. As for this clone: One end of the junction varies from germline; a read error may be responsible.

V is TRBV7-7 and J is TRBJ2-4, with a weak D call TRBD1 (6 bases). This TCR derives from an adult with an advanced solid tumor such as melanoma, head and neck, liver or kidney cancer. Here the sequenced sample was CD4+ or CD8+ T cells sorted from blood, taken in a trial of the OX40 agonist ivuxolimab. The CDR3 DNA sequence: TGTGCTAGCAGCTTGGGCCAGGGGTCTATTCAGTACTTC. Encoded protein: CASSLGQGSIQYF.